Below, one T cell receptor beta chain is given with its context. This sample was taken from a study of blood T cell repertoires in COVID-19. Study as a whole: Samples came from the United States, Italy and Spain, spanning acute and convalescent COVID-19.

In the original workflow: For nucleated cells, counts were estimated from reference gene primer amplification. Measured with immunoSEQ multiplex PCR; TCRdb has only the in-frame clones, and not every one. From that table come the V and J calls and clone size; the DNA was used to work out D and trimming. This table holds 30,000 to 35,000 clones, roughly three quarters found once. The germline V and J ends were trimmed by 1 base and 6 bases, with 10 bases remaining between them. This CDR3 spans 14 amino acids. The germline V gene has CDR1 SGHAT and CDR2 FQNNGV. The sample consisted of peripheral blood. This clonotype was obtained from a human donor in a cohort sampled during active COVID-19. J is TRBJ1-5 and V is TRBV11-2; D is possibly TRBD1 (5 bases). CDR3 nucleotides: TGTGCCAGCAGCTTAGCCAGGGATGGTCAGCCCCAGCATTTT. Protein sequence: CASSLARDGQPQHF.